The 10 T cell receptor beta chains below come from one sample, sequenced in a study of regulatory T cells in long-lasting Graves disease. Library construction for TCR beta used iRepertoire HTBI primers and Arm-PCR of CDR3 regions. In TCRdb, the multiplex PCR reads were re-called with MiXCR into one record per CDR3 protein. The repertoire includes 500,000 to 700,000 distinct CDR3 sequences, 16% of them detected once, and about 18% sits in the top ten. Time point: newly diagnosed GD, antithyroid drugs for less than 3 months. RNA isolated from PBMCs was used to make the TCR library. The same sample was also studied in work on T cells in Graves' hyperthyroidism and ophthalmopathy.

The source material was peripheral blood mononuclear cells (PBMCs), sampled at new diagnosis, from a patient treated with antithyroid drugs. The receptors were sampled from a woman aged 25-40 years with Graves disease.

This clonotype was found a few times. The rearrangement uses TRBV19 and TRBJ1-5, with D possibly being TRBD1 (5 bases). In germline, CDR1 is LNHDA, CDR2 SQIVND (reference sequence). The CDR3 covers 17 residues. V shed 4 bases and J shed 2 bases, with 18 bases lying between them. The CDR3 is CASSSNWGGAGNQPQHF. CDR3 bases: TGTGCCAGTAGTAGCAATTGGGGGGGAGCGGGCAATCAGCCCCAGCATTTT.

This chain uses TRBV20-1 with TRBJ2-3; 7 bases match TRBD2. The germline CDR1 and CDR2 sequences are DFQATT and SNEGSKA (reference sequence). V trimming: 0 bases; J trimming: 0 bases; junction bases outside the gene matches: 9. The CDR3 is 17 amino acids. The CDR3 nucleotides are TGCAGTGCTAGAGACCCCATAGCGGGCCCTAGCACAGATACGCAGTATTTT. It yields the protein CSARDPIAGPSTDTQYF.

The chain recombines TRBV30 with TRBJ1-2; unclear D gene. This CDR3 has 11 residues. CDR1 and CDR2 from the germline V gene are GTSNPN and SVGIG (reference sequence). Trimming shortened V by 2 bases and J by 6 bases, and 7 bases separated the two germline ends. As DNA, the CDR3 is TGTGCCTGGAGTTGGATAGATGGCTACACCTTC. Amino acids: CAWSWIDGYTF.

The chain combines TRBV9 with TRBJ2-1; the D is unclear. V was cut by 3 bases and J by 9 bases, with 10 bases left in between. Germline V gene data show CDR1 as SGDLS and CDR2 as YYNGEE. The CDR3 is 12 amino acids. The DNA of the CDR3 is TGTGCCAGCAGCGGATTAGGTGTTGAGCAGTTCTTC. Amino acids: CASSGLGVEQFF.

The table lists this clonotype with a few counts. The chain links TRBV24-1 to TRBJ2-3; 10 nucleotides match TRBD2. CDR1 KGHDR and CDR2 SFDVKD come from the germline V gene. J was trimmed by 1 base and V by 0 bases; bases with no gene match: 0. The CDR3 has 16 residues. The CDR3 here is CATSDLGTSGTDTQYF. CDR3 coding DNA: TGTGCCACCAGTGATTTGGGGACTAGCGGCACAGATACGCAGTATTTT.

V is TRBV28 and J is TRBJ1-2; D ambiguous. Germline CDR1 and CDR2: MDHEN and SYDVKM. V was shortened by 2 bases and J by 4 bases, with 14 bases between the two germline ends. The CDR3 contains 15 residues. The CDR3 region is CASSLSRATLYGYTF. In nucleotides, the CDR3 is TGTGCCAGCAGTTTAAGTAGGGCGACCCTCTATGGCTACACCTTC.

Only a few counts were recorded for this clonotype. The genes are TRBV28 and TRBJ2-1, with TRBD2 identical over 11 bases. The germline V gene has CDR1 MDHEN and CDR2 SYDVKM. The CDR3 covers 18 residues. The V and J ends lost 6 bases and 4 bases, in that order; junction bases with no gene match: 14. The CDR3: CASSRSSFSGRAYNEQFF. CDR3 DNA: TGTGCCAGCAGCCGTTCCTCCTTTAGCGGGAGGGCGTACAATGAGCAGTTCTTC.

This clonotype occurred a few times. This chain links TRBV7-2 with TRBJ2-3; no clear D gene. Germline loops: CDR1 SGHTA, CDR2 FQGNSA. V dropped 0 bases and J dropped 0 bases, with 13 bases sitting between them. This CDR3 comprises 17 residues. The CDR3 here is CASSLALVLLSTDTQYF. CDR3 nucleotides: TGTGCCAGCAGCTTAGCGCTTGTTCTTCTAAGCACAGATACGCAGTATTTT.

This clonotype was detected ten times or more. V usage is TRBV7-9 and J usage is TRBJ2-2; TRBD1 agrees at 8 bases. Losses at the gene ends were 4 bases for V and 1 base for J; bases not matched to a gene: 8. CDR1 is SEHNR and CDR2 is FQNEAQ in the germline V gene (reference sequence). This CDR3 is 17 amino acids long. The CDR3 protein is CASSSGQGAENTGELFF. The CDR3 DNA sequence: TGTGCCAGCAGCTCCGGACAGGGTGCGGAGAACACCGGGGAGCTGTTTTTT.

At least ten counts were recorded for this clonotype. The V and J genes are TRBV7-3 and TRBJ2-1; the D is unclear. V shed 5 bases and J shed 7 bases, with 15 bases lying between them. The CDR3 totals 14 residues. Germline CDR1 is SGHTA and CDR2 is FQGTGA. The CDR3 bases are TGTGCCAGCAGCCTAGGGCTTGCGATGAATGAGCAGTTCTTC. Its protein product is CASSLGLAMNEQFF.